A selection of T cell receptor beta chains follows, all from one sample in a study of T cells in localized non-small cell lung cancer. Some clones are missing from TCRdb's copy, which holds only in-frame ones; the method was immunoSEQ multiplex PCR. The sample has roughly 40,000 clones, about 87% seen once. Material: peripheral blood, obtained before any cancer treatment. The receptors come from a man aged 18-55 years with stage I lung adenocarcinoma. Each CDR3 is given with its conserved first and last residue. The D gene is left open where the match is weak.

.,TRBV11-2,CASSFDLGQPQHF
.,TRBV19,CASLLRALEGNQPQHF
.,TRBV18,CASSPRDFRNTEAFF
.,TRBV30,CAWKQANSPLHF
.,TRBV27,CASRNVWSRYEQYF
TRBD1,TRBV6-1,CASSVSGTGIGTGELFF
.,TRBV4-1,CASSQPGGRNQPQHF
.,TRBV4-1,CASRPGARMNNSPLHF
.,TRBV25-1,CASSLPGAFF
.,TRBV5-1,CASSLGAGLTYEQYF
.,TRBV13,CASSFSRRELFF
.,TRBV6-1,CASSDVRASGANVLTF
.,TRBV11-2,CASSLGTPNYGYTF
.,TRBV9,CASSFADTQYF
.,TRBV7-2,CASSLFGGYQETQYF
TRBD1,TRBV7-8,CASSLADRGGYEQYF
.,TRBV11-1,CASSIKAYEQYF
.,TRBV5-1,CASSLERGRGTEAFF
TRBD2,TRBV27,CASSLWMPSGGAFIGYNEQFF
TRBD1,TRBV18,CASSPGQGLELFF
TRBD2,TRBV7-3,CASSETSGETQYF
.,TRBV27,CATKTVRSGNNSPLHF
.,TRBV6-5,CASSYSEGGLNGYTF
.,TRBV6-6,CASSYGAMSNQPQHF
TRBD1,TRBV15,CATSGSRDRGRWAFF
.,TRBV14,CASSPALPNYGYTF
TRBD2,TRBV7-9,CASSFGGGAAETQYF
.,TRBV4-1,CASSQDGYEQYF
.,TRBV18,CASSPLRGYEQYF
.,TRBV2,CASSVSGLYEQYF
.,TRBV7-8,CASSLTKYEQYF